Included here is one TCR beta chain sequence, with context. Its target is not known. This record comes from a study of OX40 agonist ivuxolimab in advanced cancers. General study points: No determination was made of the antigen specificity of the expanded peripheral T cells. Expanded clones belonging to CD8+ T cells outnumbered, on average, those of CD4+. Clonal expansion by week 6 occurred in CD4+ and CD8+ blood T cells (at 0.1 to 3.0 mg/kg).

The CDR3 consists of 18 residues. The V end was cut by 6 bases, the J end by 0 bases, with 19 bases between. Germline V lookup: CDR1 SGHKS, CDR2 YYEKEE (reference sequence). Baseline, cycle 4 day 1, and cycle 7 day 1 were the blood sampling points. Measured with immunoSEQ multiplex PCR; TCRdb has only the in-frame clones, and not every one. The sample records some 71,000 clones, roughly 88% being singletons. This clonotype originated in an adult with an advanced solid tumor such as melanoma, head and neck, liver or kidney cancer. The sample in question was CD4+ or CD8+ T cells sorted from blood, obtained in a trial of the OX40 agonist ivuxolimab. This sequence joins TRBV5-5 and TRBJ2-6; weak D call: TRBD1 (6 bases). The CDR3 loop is CASTPIGQLFSGANVLTF. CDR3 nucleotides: TGTGCCAGCACCCCGATTGGACAGTTATTCTCTGGGGCCAACGTCCTGACTTTC.